Below are 18 T cell receptor beta chains sequenced from a single sample in a study of OX40 agonist ivuxolimab in advanced cancers. The data were produced by immunoSEQ multiplex PCR, yet TCRdb's version contains in-frame clones alone and is incomplete. The sample holds tens of thousands of clones, roughly 88% seen once. The sequencing used CD4+ or CD8+ T cells sorted from blood, collected in a trial of the OX40 agonist ivuxolimab. These receptors were collected from an adult with an advanced solid tumor such as melanoma, head and neck, liver or kidney cancer.

This clone was seen only a few times. The chain uses TRBV4-1 and TRBJ2-7, with 11 positions matching TRBD1. J was trimmed by 6 bases and V by 0 bases; bases with no gene match: 7. CDR1 is MGHRA, CDR2 YSYEKL, per germline. The CDR3 has 16 amino acids. CDR3 DNA: TGCGCCAGCAGCCAAGATGTTGGACAGGGGGCGGTCGAGCAGTACTTC. This codes for CASSQDVGQGAVEQYF.

This chain connects TRBV7-9 to TRBJ2-3, with 7 bases identical to TRBD1. The CDR3 totals 13 residues. V dropped 10 bases and J dropped 4; count of bases not matched to a gene: 8. Looked up from germline, CDR1 is SEHNR and CDR2 is FQNEAQ (reference sequence). This chain's CDR3 is CANERQGPDTQYF. CDR3 DNA: TGTGCCAACGAGAGACAGGGCCCAGATACGCAGTATTTT.

CDR3 loop: CASSLAGDTQYF. The CDR3, as DNA: TGCGCCAGCAGCTTGGCTGGAGATACGCAGTATTTT. This sequence joins TRBV5-1 and TRBJ2-3; unclear D gene. The CDR3 has 12 amino acids. Germline values: CDR1 SGHRS, CDR2 YFSETQ. Trimming left V 0 bases short and J 5 bases short, with 4 bases between.

This clone was detected a few times. The chain combines TRBV6-6 with TRBJ1-2; 8 bases align to TRBD1. V dropped 6 bases and J dropped 4; count of bases not matched to a gene: 13. CDR1 is MNHNY and CDR2 is SVGAGI in the germline V gene (reference sequence). The CDR3 is 16 amino acids. In DNA, the CDR3 is TGTGCCAGCAGGGGGTCCCCCGGACAGGGATTCTATGGCTACACCTTC. Protein product: CASRGSPGQGFYGYTF.

CDR3 sequence (DNA): TGTGCCAGCAGCTTAATACCAGGGAACTACGAGCAGTACTTC. Protein: CASSLIPGNYEQYF. The chain is built from TRBV7-9 and TRBJ2-7, with D perhaps TRBD1 (5 bases). Germline V lookup: CDR1 SEHNR, CDR2 FQNEAQ (reference sequence). V shed 2 bases and J shed 3 bases, with 11 bases lying between them. The CDR3 has 14 amino acids.

This clone was found a few times. The CDR3 region has the DNA TGTGCCAGTAGTTCGCCGGGCGAGCAGTACTTC. Protein product: CASSSPGEQYF. The J gene is TRBJ2-7, the V gene TRBV19; D gene unclear. Germline CDR1 and CDR2: LNHDA and SQIVND (reference sequence). This CDR3 has 11 residues. V shed 5 bases and J shed 6 bases, with 8 bases lying between them.

This clone was counted only a few times. The CDR3 is CASSPESGTSSYEQFF. The DNA for the CDR3 is TGTGCCAGCAGCCCCGAGTCTGGGACTAGCTCGTATGAGCAGTTCTTC. The V call is TRBV7-9, the J call TRBJ2-1, with 9 bases fitting TRBD2. This CDR3 comprises 16 residues. Germline assignment: CDR1 SEHNR and CDR2 FQNEAQ (reference sequence). V gave up 5 bases and J gave up 8 bases; unmatched junction bases: 13.

The V gene is TRBV11-3, the J gene TRBJ2-1, with 12 bases lining up with TRBD2. Germline CDR1 and CDR2: SGHNT and YENEEA. The CDR3 has 13 amino acids. V trimming: 5 bases; J trimming: 8 bases; junction bases outside the gene matches: 1. CDR3 nucleotides: TGTGCCAGCAGCCCTAGCGGGGGGGATGAGCAGTTCTTC. It specifies CASSPSGGDEQFF.

J is TRBJ2-1 and V is TRBV27; D is possibly TRBD2 (6 bases). Germline values: CDR1 MNHEY, CDR2 SMNVEV (reference sequence). V lost 3 bases and J 3 bases, leaving 12 bases between the germline ends. CDR3 length: 15 amino acids. The CDR3 DNA reads TGTGCCAGCAGTTTTGTGGCTAGCGTCTACAATGAGCAGTTCTTC. As protein: CASSFVASVYNEQFF.

The chain employs TRBV5-4 and TRBJ2-5; D is possibly TRBD2 (5 bases). The germline V and J ends were trimmed by 6 bases and 5 bases, with 23 bases remaining between them. This CDR3 is built from 16 residues. Germline loops: CDR1 SGHNT, CDR2 YYREEE (reference sequence). CDR3 coding DNA: TGTGCCAGCAACACCCGAGGCGGGCAAGCCGGGGAGACCCAGTACTTC. Its translation: CASNTRGGQAGETQYF.

The chain employs TRBV11-2 and TRBJ2-1; no clear D gene. CDR3 length: 15 amino acids. Per the germline V gene, CDR1 is SGHAT and CDR2 is FQNNGV. With 5 bases removed from V and 0 bases from J, the gap between germline ends came to 11 bases. The CDR3 coding sequence is TGTGCCAGCAGCCAGGACCGGAGCTCCTACAATGAGCAGTTCTTC. Protein sequence: CASSQDRSSYNEQFF.

V usage is TRBV7-8 and J usage is TRBJ2-7, with TRBD1 matching 7 bases. CDR1 is SGHVS and CDR2 is FQNEAQ in the germline V gene. This CDR3 is 15 amino acids long. V was clipped by 2 bases and J by 3 bases; unmatched bases: 7. The CDR3 here is CASSLSGTANYEQYF. The CDR3 DNA follows: TGTGCCAGCAGCTTATCCGGGACAGCAAACTACGAGCAGTACTTC.

The chain is built from TRBV28 and TRBJ1-2; the D is unclear. The germline V and J ends were trimmed by 6 bases and 4 bases, with 3 bases remaining between them. The germline V gene has CDR1 MDHEN and CDR2 SYDVKM. The CDR3 has 10 residues. The CDR3 nucleotides are TGTGCCAGCAGGAGCTATGGCTACACCTTC. Protein: CASRSYGYTF.

The chain links TRBV27 to TRBJ2-3, with D hard to call. Germline V gives CDR1 MNHEY, CDR2 SMNVEV (reference sequence). The CDR3 covers 15 residues. V was clipped by 2 bases and J by 0 bases, with 9 bases between them. CDR3 nucleotides: TGTGCCAGCAGTTTACTACAGTCGAGCACAGATACGCAGTATTTT. This sequence encodes CASSLLQSSTDTQYF.

This clone was counted once. The gene calls are TRBV27 and TRBJ2-1; TRBD2 matches at 13 bases. This CDR3 is 15 amino acids long. Trimming removed 3 bases from V and 7 bases from J; junction bases left unmatched: 3. In germline, CDR1 is MNHEY, CDR2 SMNVEV (reference sequence). The CDR3 region is CASSFGLAGVNEQFF. The DNA of the CDR3 is TGTGCCAGCAGTTTTGGACTAGCGGGAGTGAATGAGCAGTTCTTC.

This clone was counted once. This chain links TRBV7-2 with TRBJ2-5, with 9 bases fitting TRBD1. This CDR3 region has 14 residues. The junction had 10 bases not matched to a gene; V was cut back by 1 base and J by 13 bases. Germline V CDR1 and CDR2: SGHTA, FQGNSA. This CDR3 reads CASSLETGGGNGYF. DNA for the CDR3: TGTGCCAGCAGCTTAGAAACAGGGGGCGGGAACGGGTACTTC.

The chain has TRBV29-1 and TRBJ2-1; D gene uncertain. Germline loops: CDR1 SQVTM, CDR2 ANQGSEA. V was trimmed by 2 bases and J by 4 bases, leaving 6 bases between them. This CDR3 region has 12 residues. In nucleotides, the CDR3 is TGCAGCGTTGAACGTGGATACAATGAGCAGTTCTTC. It codes for CSVERGYNEQFF.

This chain connects TRBV5-6 to TRBJ2-3; D remains unclear. The CDR3 is 13 residues long. Trimming took 0 bases from V and 4 from J, leaving 6 bases between them. Germline CDR1 and CDR2: SGHDT and YYEEEE. In DNA, the CDR3 is TGTGCCAGCAGCTTGGCCGGCCCAGATACGCAGTATTTT. It codes for CASSLAGPDTQYF. Full variable domain (remainder filled in from reference TRBV5-6 and TRBJ2-3): DAGVTQSPTHLIKTRGQQVTLRCSPKSGHDTVSWYQQALGQGPQFIFQYYEEEERQRGNFPDRFSGHQFPNYSSELNVNALLLGDSALYLCASSLAGPDTQYFGPGTRLTVL.